The present entry profiles one TCR beta chain with its context. This entry belongs to a study of blood T cell repertoires in COVID-19. Across the study: Acute and convalescent COVID-19 samples came from the United States, Italy and Spain. The analysed material was cDNA or gDNA that came from T cells, B-cell-depleted T cells, or PBMCs.

This CDR3 spans 15 amino acids. Germline-derived CDR1 and CDR2 are SGHAT and FQNNGV. V was clipped by 5 bases and J by 7 bases, with 20 bases between them. In the source study's methods: Reference gene primer amplification yielded estimated nucleated cell counts. TCRdb keeps only in-frame clones here, not all; method: immunoSEQ multiplex PCR. That table supplies the V and J calls and clone size; D and trimming were determined from the DNA. The table shows roughly 100,000 clones, with under 80% occurring only once. Source material: peripheral blood. The source of this sequence is a woman aged 70-85 years with acute or convalescent COVID-19. The chain recombines TRBV11-2 with TRBJ1-2; D ambiguous. The CDR3 DNA reads TGTGCCAGCAGCCCAAACACAGTACCCCCCCCTGGCTACACCTTC. Amino acids: CASSPNTVPPPGYTF. Together with reference TRBV11-2 and TRBJ1-2, the CDR3 gives the full variable domain: EAGVAQSPRYKIIEKRQSVAFWCNPISGHATLYWYQQILGQGPKLLIQFQNNGVVDDSQLPKDRFSAERLKGVDSTLKIQPAKLEDSAVYLCASSPNTVPPPGYTFGSGTRLTVV.